The 25 T cell receptor beta chains presented below share a single source sample, sequenced in a study of blood T cell repertoires in COVID-19. Profiled with immunoSEQ multiplex PCR; TCRdb holds only in-frame clones, not every one. The sample holds around 300,000 clones; around 90% are singletons and the top ten take about 1.7%. The source material was PBMCs or T cells enriched from blood (not recorded which). These receptors originate from a woman in her thirties or forties who had recovered from COVID-19.

V gene TRBV20-1 combines with J gene TRBJ1-1; weak D call: TRBD1 (6 bases). The CDR3 has 14 amino acids. Germline V gene sequence: CDR1 DFQATT, CDR2 SNEGSKA (reference sequence). The germline V and J ends were trimmed by 3 bases and 4 bases, with 15 bases remaining between them. CDR3: CSASKAQGSTEAFF. In DNA form, the CDR3 reads TGCAGTGCTAGTAAGGCACAGGGTTCCACTGAAGCTTTCTTT.

The V gene is TRBV11-1, the J gene TRBJ1-1, with a tentative D call TRBD1 (6 bases). CDR3 length: 16 residues. The V end was cut by 5 bases, the J end by 2 bases, with 18 bases between. Germline CDR1 SGHAT, CDR2 FQDESV (reference sequence). DNA of the CDR3: TGTGCCAGCAGCGAGAGGGGGGGGCTCGGCAACACTGAAGCTTTCTTT. Translation gives CASSERGGLGNTEAFF. The full variable domain, rest sourced from reference TRBV11-1 and TRBJ1-1, is EAEVAQSPRYKITEKSQAVAFWCDPISGHATLYWYRQILGQGPELLVQFQDESVVDDSQLPKDRFSAERLKGVDSTLKIQPAELGDSAMYLCASSERGGLGNTEAFFGQGTRLTVV.

Comments on this clone: At one end the junction does not follow the germline gene, possibly because of a read error. This chain uses TRBV7-7 with TRBJ2-5; a possible D gene is TRBD1 (6 bases). The germline CDR1 and CDR2 sequences are SSHAT and FNYEAQ (reference sequence). The CDR3 runs to 15 residues. The CDR3 spells CASSWVGQLQETQYF. The CDR3 bases are TGTGCTAGCAGCTGGGTGGGACAATTACAAGAGACCCAGTACTTC. The full variable domain, completed using reference TRBV7-7 and TRBJ2-5, is GAGVSQSPRYKVTKRGQDVTLRCDPISSHATLYWYQQALGQGPEFLTYFNYEAQPDKSGLPSDRFSAERPEGSISTLTIQRTEQRDSAMYRCASSWVGQLQETQYFGPGTRLLVL.

V gene TRBV6-5 combines with J gene TRBJ1-1; D not certain. The germline CDR1 and CDR2 sequences are MNHEY and SVGAGI. The ends were cut back, 6 bases at V and 1 base at J, with 9 bases in the middle. The CDR3 runs 13 residues. CDR3 residues: CASRPGGNTEAFF. In DNA form, the CDR3 reads TGTGCCAGCAGACCCGGAGGGAACACTGAAGCTTTCTTT.

This clone was recorded only once. This rearrangement joins TRBV30 to TRBJ1-1; 9 nucleotides align to TRBD1. CDR1 GTSNPN and CDR2 SVGIG come from the germline V gene (reference sequence). The ends lost 2 bases at V and 6 bases at J; junction bases unmatched: 7. CDR3 length equals 14 residues. The CDR3 protein is CAWSRDRVYAEAFF. The CDR3 bases are TGTGCCTGGAGTCGGGACAGGGTATACGCTGAAGCTTTCTTT.

The chain recombines TRBV10-1 with TRBJ2-1; a weak D match, TRBD2 (7 bases). V was pared by 2 bases and J by 8 bases, with 19 bases between. This CDR3 is built from 16 residues. Germline CDR1 reads WNHNN; CDR2 reads SYGVQD (reference sequence). The CDR3 reads CASSEATRGPLDEQFF. CDR3 nucleotide sequence: TGCGCCAGCAGTGAGGCCACGCGGGGGCCCCTCGATGAGCAGTTCTTC.

V and J are TRBV7-9 and TRBJ2-3; tentatively, D is TRBD2 (5 bases). V was clipped by 4 bases and J by 3 bases, with 14 bases between them. Germline CDR1 reads SEHNR; CDR2 reads FQNEAQ (reference sequence). CDR3 size: 15 residues. The CDR3 DNA reads as TGTGCCAGCAGCTCCCAGAGGGTAGGAACAGATACGCAGTATTTT. Translation gives CASSSQRVGTDTQYF. Full variable domain (rest looked up from reference TRBV7-9 and TRBJ2-3): DTGVSQNPRHKITKRGQNVTFRCDPISEHNRLYWYRQTLGQGPEFLTYFQNEAQLEKSRLLSDRFSAERPKGSFSTLEIQRTEQGDSAMYLCASSSQRVGTDTQYFGPGTRLTVL.

The chain has TRBV5-1 and TRBJ2-5; 12 nucleotides align to TRBD1. The CDR3 extends over 15 amino acids. Germline CDR1 and CDR2: SGHRS and YFSETQ. V lost 4 bases to trimming and J lost 4 bases; unmatched junction nucleotides: 5. CDR3: CASSRDRGRGETQYF. The CDR3 DNA reads TGCGCCAGCAGCCGGGACAGGGGGCGCGGAGAGACCCAGTACTTC. Complete variable domain (other parts from reference TRBV5-1 and TRBJ2-5): KAGVTQTPRYLIKTRGQQVTLSCSPISGHRSVSWYQQTPGQGLQFLFEYFSETQRNKGNFPGRFSGRQFSNSRSEMNVSTLELGDSALYLCASSRDRGRGETQYFGPGTRLLVL.

The chain couples TRBV5-1 to TRBJ1-5; D ambiguous. This CDR3 is built from 15 residues. The germline gives CDR1 SGHRS, CDR2 YFSETQ. The ends were cut back, 5 bases at V and 0 bases at J, with 12 bases in the middle. CDR3 sequence reads: CASRPSDNSNQPQHF. Here the CDR3 DNA reads TGCGCCAGCAGGCCGTCAGACAATAGCAATCAGCCCCAGCATTTT.

This clone was found many times. The chain links TRBV9 to TRBJ2-2; 8 positions match TRBD1. The germline V gene encodes CDR1 SGDLS and CDR2 YYNGEE. V dropped 4 bases and J dropped 5; count of bases not matched to a gene: 10. The CDR3 has 16 residues. CDR3 sequence reads: CASSPQGVQATGELFF. For the CDR3, the DNA is TGTGCCAGCAGCCCACAGGGGGTCCAGGCAACCGGGGAGCTGTTTTTT.

V is TRBV30 and J is TRBJ2-2; D possibly corresponds to TRBD2 (6 bases). The CDR3 is 14 residues long. CDR1 is GTSNPN, CDR2 SVGIG, per germline (reference sequence). With 3 bases removed from V and 1 base from J, the gap between germline ends came to 9 bases. The CDR3, as DNA: TGTGCCTGGAGGGGGGACTTGAACACCGGGGAGCTGTTTTTT. Residues: CAWRGDLNTGELFF.

The chain uses TRBV5-1 and TRBJ2-7, with D perhaps matching TRBD1 (6 bases). Between the trimmed V and J ends, which lost 1 base and 1 base, there was a span of 9 bases. CDR3 length: 14 amino acids. Germline CDR1 reads SGHRS; CDR2 reads YFSETQ. The CDR3 loop reads CASSLWGRSYEQYF. The CDR3, as DNA: TGCGCCAGCAGCTTGTGGGGGCGATCCTACGAGCAGTACTTC.

CDR3 region: CASSRRGAGNEKLFF. DNA of the CDR3: TGTGCCAGCAGCCGCCGGGGGGCAGGGAATGAAAAACTGTTTTTT. The chain is built from TRBV3-1 (or the pseudogene TRBV3-2) and TRBJ1-4, with a possible D match to TRBD1 (6 bases). From germline, CDR1 is LGHDT and CDR2 YNNKEL (reference sequence). The length of the CDR3 is 15 residues. Trimming removed 4 bases at V and 5 bases at J, with 14 bases between.

The chain is built from TRBV2 and TRBJ2-5; perhaps TRBD2 as D (6 bases). The V end was cut by 10 bases, the J end by 5 bases, with 11 bases between. Germline V gives CDR1 SNHLY, CDR2 FYNNEI. This CDR3 spans 11 amino acids. DNA of the CDR3: TGTGCCACCTTCCGGGGGGAGACCCAGTACTTC. Its protein product is CATFRGETQYF.

The V call is TRBV7-6, the J call TRBJ2-7; 10 nucleotides line up with TRBD1. This CDR3 is built from 14 residues. With 3 bases clipped from V and 2 bases from J, the junction kept 1 base outside the gene matches. Germline V gene data show CDR1 as SGHVS and CDR2 as FNYEAQ. This CDR3 is CASSLGTGAYEQYF. The CDR3 DNA is TGTGCCAGCAGCTTGGGGACAGGGGCCTACGAGCAGTACTTC.

The rearrangement joins TRBV28 to TRBJ1-6; D call uncertain. This CDR3 spans 15 amino acids. Germline V gene sequence: CDR1 MDHEN, CDR2 SYDVKM. Trimming pared 2 bases from V and 8 bases from J, leaving 13 bases between. Written as DNA, the CDR3 is TGTGCCAGCAGTTTAGGCCAGAACCTCTATTCACCCCTCCACTTT. Translated, it gives CASSLGQNLYSPLHF.

The rearrangement joins TRBV15 to TRBJ2-1; 7 bases agree with TRBD2. Germline V gives CDR1 LNHNV, CDR2 YYDKDF (reference sequence). The CDR3 loop spans 14 amino acids. V shed 4 bases, J shed 3 bases, and the junction held 3 bases outside the gene matches. The CDR3 DNA reads as TGTGCCACCAGCATTGGGGGGGGCTACAATGAGCAGTTCTTC. It codes for CATSIGGGYNEQFF.

The chain joins TRBV7-3 to TRBJ2-3; 11 bases align to TRBD2. Losses at the gene ends were 5 bases for V and 1 base for J; bases not matched to a gene: 8. CDR1 is SGHTA, CDR2 FQGTGA, per germline. The CDR3 is 17 residues long. DNA of the CDR3: TGTGCCAGCAGCGGAATTGGGACTAGCGGAGGCACAGATACGCAGTATTTT. This gives the protein CASSGIGTSGGTDTQYF. Supplemented by reference TRBV7-3 and TRBJ2-3, the full variable domain reads GAGVSQTPSNKVTEKGKYVELRCDPISGHTALYWYRQSLGQGPEFLIYFQGTGAADDSGLPNDRFFAVRPEGSVSTLKIQRTERGDSAVYLCASSGIGTSGGTDTQYFGPGTRLTVL.

This clone has only one observation. The CDR3 coding sequence is TGTGCCAGCAGCTTAGCGGGAGGAGGGTACGAGCAGTACTTC. Translating it yields CASSLAGGGYEQYF. V usage is TRBV7-9 and J usage is TRBJ2-7; weak D call: TRBD2 (6 bases). The length of the CDR3 is 14 residues. Germline V gene sequence: CDR1 SEHNR, CDR2 FQNEAQ (reference sequence). The V gene lost 0 bases and the J gene lost 4 bases, with 10 bases spanning the gap. Supplemented by reference TRBV7-9 and TRBJ2-7, the full variable domain reads DTGVSQNPRHKITKRGQNVTFRCDPISEHNRLYWYRQTLGQGPEFLTYFQNEAQLEKSRLLSDRFSAERPKGSFSTLEIQRTEQGDSAMYLCASSLAGGGYEQYFGPGTRLTVT.

The rearrangement links TRBV3-1 (or the pseudogene TRBV3-2) to TRBJ1-5; 11 bases fit TRBD1. The CDR3 is 17 residues long. J lost 6 bases, V lost 1 base, and 8 bases had no gene match. Germline V gene lookup returns CDR1 LGHDT and CDR2 YNNKEL (reference sequence). CDR3 bases: TGTGCCAGCAGCCAAGGTGGACAGGGGGCTGGAGGTCAGCCCCAGCATTTT. It codes for CASSQGGQGAGGQPQHF.

V and J are TRBV7-2 and TRBJ1-5, with TRBD1 matching 8 bases. The CDR3 spans 15 residues. V shed 1 base, J shed 4 bases, and the junction held 3 bases outside the gene matches. Germline CDR1 SGHTA, CDR2 FQGNSA. CDR3 protein: CASSLGDRINQPQHF. DNA of the CDR3: TGTGCCAGCAGCTTAGGGGACAGGATTAATCAGCCCCAGCATTTT.

This chain joins TRBV7-3 and TRBJ1-1, with 9 bases identical to TRBD1. After removal of 5 bases from V and 7 bases from J, the junction contained 11 bases not matched to a gene. Germline lookup yields CDR1 SGHTA and CDR2 FQGTGA. CDR3 length: 15 residues. DNA of the CDR3: TGTGCCAGCAGCCCCGGACAGGGGCAATACGGTGAAGCTTTCTTT. Its protein product is CASSPGQGQYGEAFF.

The chain has TRBV5-1 and TRBJ2-3; 11 nucleotides match TRBD2. Per germline, CDR1 SGHRS and CDR2 YFSETQ. V lost 4 bases, J lost 3 bases, and 7 bases stayed unmatched. This CDR3 has 16 residues. The CDR3 here is CASSATLAGGTDTQYF. For the CDR3, the DNA is TGCGCCAGCAGCGCGACGTTAGCGGGGGGGACAGATACGCAGTATTTT.

This clone was observed a single time. This chain joins TRBV7-9 and TRBJ2-7, with 8 nucleotides matching TRBD1. Per germline, CDR1 SEHNR and CDR2 FQNEAQ (reference sequence). V was pared by 4 bases and J by 12 bases, with 5 bases of the junction left unmatched. The length of the CDR3 is 11 residues. For the CDR3, the DNA is TGTGCCAGCAGCTCGGACAGGGTTTTGTACTTC. Encoded protein: CASSSDRVLYF.

This clone was seen only once. The J gene is TRBJ2-3, the V gene TRBV11-2, with D perhaps TRBD2 (6 bases). Germline values: CDR1 SGHAT, CDR2 FQNNGV. V was shortened by 5 bases and J by 4 bases, with 16 bases between the two germline ends. The CDR3 contains 15 residues. The CDR3 DNA reads as TGTGCCAGCAGCAAACTCGTATCGGGGGCAGATACGCAGTATTTT. It is translated as CASSKLVSGADTQYF.